These 29 T cell receptor beta chains were all obtained from the same sample, sequenced in a study of tumor-infiltrating lymphocytes in primary liver carcinoma. It was from 20-30 mg of unsorted bulk tissue that RNA and DNA were co-extracted. Production of TCR beta cDNA used around 0.45 ug total RNA together with a constant-region primer. What produced the TCR beta libraries was three nested multiplex PCR rounds using slightly modified ARM-PCR. Both of the initial two PCR rounds ran for about 11 cycles and employed TRBV1-TRBV30 forward primers alongside a C-beta reverse primer. TCRdb recomputed calls from the multiplex PCR reads with MiXCR, one row per CDR3 protein. Of about 190,000 distinct CDR3 sequences in the sample, around 81% were seen once. Sequencing input: tumor tissue from primary liver carcinoma. These receptor sequences come from a man aged 35-49 years with primary liver carcinoma and hepatitis B virus infection.

This clonotype was found once. The conserved phenylalanine or tryptophan is not found at the CDR3 terminus, so this likely reflects a read error. This sequence joins TRBV5-4 and TRBJ2-5, with D possibly TRBD1 on 6 matching bases. Germline V lookup: CDR1 SGHNT, CDR2 YYREEE (reference sequence). The CDR3 contains 15 residues. CDR3 sequence: CACSLNRDGQETQYL. CDR3 nucleotides: TGTGCCTGCAGCTTGAACAGGGACGGCCAAGAGACCCAGTACCTC.

The V and J genes are TRBV4-1 and TRBJ2-1; the D is unclear. The CDR3 loop spans 16 amino acids. The germline V gene encodes CDR1 MGHRA and CDR2 YSYEKL. The CDR3 DNA sequence: TGCGTCGGCAGCCAAGGGTCAGCGACCCAATACAATGAGCAGTTCTTC. Its protein product is CVGSQGSATQYNEQFF.

Details on this clonotype: A read error may produce the germline difference seen at one junction end. The V and J genes are TRBV6-1 and TRBJ2-5, with 8 bases that match TRBD2. The CDR3 runs 15 residues. Germline CDR1 MNHNS, CDR2 SASEGT. The CDR3 here is CVSSEQAGDQETHYF. The CDR3 DNA reads as TGTGTCAGCAGTGAACAAGCGGGGGACCAAGAGACCCATTACTTC.

On this clonotype itself: Here the CDR3 omits its conserved ending phenylalanine or tryptophan, so a read error is the likely source. The CDR3 loop reads CASNTNQRGAEAFS. The DNA of the CDR3 is TGTGCCAGCAACACAAACCAGAGGGGCGCTGAAGCTTTCTCT. V gene TRBV4-2 combines with J gene TRBJ1-1; D is possibly TRBD1 (5 bases). The CDR3 contains 14 residues. Trimming shortened V by 7 bases and J by 6 bases, and 18 bases separated the two germline ends. CDR1 and CDR2 (germline): LGHNA, YNFKEQ.

This clonotype was counted between two and nine times. Given a much more abundant clone one base away, this may be a read error. This chain uses TRBV12-3 or TRBV12-4 with TRBJ2-7; D perhaps matches TRBD2 (5 bases). The end of the DNA is better explained by TRBJ2-5, so the J call may be wrong. This CDR3 contains 12 residues. The CDR3 spells CASSQESGTQYF. Written as DNA, the CDR3 is TGTGCCAGCAGCCAGGAGAGCGGGACCCAGTACTTC.

As for this clonotype: One end of the junction is discordant with germline, which a read error may explain. This chain connects TRBV11-2 to TRBJ2-5; 12 bases align to TRBD2. The J call may be in error: the DNA end matches TRBJ2-1 better. This CDR3 has 17 amino acids. Germline lookup yields CDR1 SGHAT and CDR2 FQNNGV. CDR3 DNA sequence: TGTACCAGCAGCTTAGGGCTGTCTAGCGGGAGGGATGAGACCCAGTTCTTC. It yields the protein CTSSLGLSSGRDETQFF.

About this clonotype itself: At one of its ends the junction is not consistent with the germline gene, which may arise from a read error. The V and J genes are TRBV6-6 and TRBJ2-7, with 9 bases matching TRBD2. Germline lookup yields CDR1 MNHNY and CDR2 SVGAGI (reference sequence). The CDR3 runs 15 residues. CDR3 amino acids: CASSQLAGMVDEWFF. The CDR3 nucleotides are TGTGCCAGCAGTCAGCTAGCGGGAATGGTGGACGAGTGGTTCTTC.

This clonotype was counted between two and nine times. This sequence may be a read error, since a much larger clone differs from it by one base. J is TRBJ2-7 and V is TRBV4-2; D may match TRBD1 or TRBD2 (5 bases each). Germline CDR1 reads LGHNA; CDR2 reads YNFKEQ. The CDR3 loop spans 17 amino acids. CDR3 region: CASSRNWVGDSSYEQCF. The CDR3 DNA sequence: TGTGCCAGCAGCCGGAACTGGGTGGGAGACAGCTCCTACGAGCAGTGCTTC.

This clonotype was seen a single time. The chain uses TRBV6-1 and TRBJ2-1, with D perhaps matching TRBD2 (5 bases). V was clipped by 7 bases and J by 3 bases, with 16 bases between them. The CDR3 is made up of 15 amino acids. Germline CDR1 is MNHNS and CDR2 is SASEGT. In DNA, the CDR3 is TGTGCCAGCACCCCGGAGCGGCACATCTACAATGAGCAGTTCTTC. This sequence encodes CASTPERHIYNEQFF.

The chain recombines TRBV4-1 with TRBJ1-3; D is perhaps TRBD1 (5 bases). This CDR3 contains 18 residues. V lost 2 bases to trimming and J lost 2 bases, with 19 bases between them. Germline-derived CDR1 and CDR2 are MGHRA and YSYEKL. CDR3 bases: TGCGCCAGCAGCCAACCGGGACTGAGGTCGGGCACTGGAAACACCATATATTTT. It is translated as CASSQPGLRSGTGNTIYF.

Worth noting for this clonotype: A read error may produce the germline difference seen at one junction end. The chain combines TRBV4-1 with TRBJ2-1, with D perhaps assigned TRBD1 or TRBD2 (6 bases each). This CDR3 spans 17 amino acids. Germline CDR1 is MGHRA and CDR2 is YSYEKL. The DNA of the CDR3 is TGTGCCAGCAGGAGGGAGGAATCAGGACAGCTTAATAGCGTGCTGTTCTTC. Translated: CASRREESGQLNSVLFF.

The chain joins TRBV6-5 to TRBJ2-1; 7 bases are a match to TRBD2. CDR1 is MNHEY, CDR2 SVGAGI, per germline. V lost 0 bases to trimming and J lost 4 bases; unmatched junction nucleotides: 15. CDR3 size: 19 residues. The CDR3 reads CASSYSGLVGQNRYNEQFF. The DNA of the CDR3 is TGTGCCAGCAGTTACTCCGGACTAGTGGGCCAAAATAGATACAATGAGCAGTTCTTC.

Concerning this clonotype: The junction departs from germline at one end; a sequencing error may be responsible. The chain employs TRBV11-2 and TRBJ2-6; 7 nucleotides agree with TRBD1. The CDR3 length is 16 residues. Germline V gene sequence: CDR1 SGHAT, CDR2 FQNNGV. The CDR3 nucleotides read TGTGCCAGCAGCTTGACAGGGAGAGCTGGGACCAACGTCCTGAGTTTC. Its translation: CASSLTGRAGTNVLSF.

About this clonotype: Germline is not matched at one junction end, which may reflect a read error. The chain links TRBV6-5 to TRBJ1-6; the D is unclear. Germline CDR1 reads MNHEY; CDR2 reads SVGAGI. The CDR3 is 16 residues long. The CDR3 reads CASNSVTSSYNSRLHF. The CDR3 bases are TGTGCCAGCAACTCCGTGACGAGCTCCTATAATTCACGCCTCCACTTT.

Remarks on this clonotype: At one end, the junction sequence differs from germline, possibly due to a read error. This rearrangement joins TRBV11-3 to TRBJ2-2; TRBD1 or TRBD2 may be the D gene (5 bases each). The CDR3 consists of 15 residues. Germline CDR1 and CDR2: SGHNT and YENEEA. CDR3 sequence: CASSTRKGNTRELFF. DNA for the CDR3: TGTGCCAGCAGCACCCGGAAAGGGAACACCAGGGAGTTGTTTTTT.

Turning to this clonotype: The junction and the germline gene differ at one end; a read error may be behind it. The chain carries TRBV6-1 and TRBJ1-5; D call uncertain. CDR3 size: 13 residues. In germline, CDR1 is MNHNS, CDR2 SASEGT. CDR3 region: CAGSEDSNQPQHF. The CDR3, as DNA: TGTGCCGGCAGTGAGGACAGCAATCAGCCCCAGCATTTT.

This clonotype was counted many times. V usage is TRBV30 and J usage is TRBJ2-7; TRBD2 agrees at 12 bases. Germline CDR1 reads GTSNPN; CDR2 reads SVGIG (reference sequence). J gave up 5 bases and V 2 bases, and 7 bases lay outside the gene matches. The CDR3 is made up of 15 amino acids. The CDR3 protein is CAWSPLAGGPNEQYF. The CDR3 DNA reads as TGTGCCTGGAGTCCTCTAGCGGGAGGGCCCAACGAGCAGTACTTC.

The rearrangement uses TRBV6-5 and TRBJ2-5; 9 nucleotides match TRBD2. CDR1 is MNHEY, CDR2 SVGAGI, per germline. The V segment lost 9 bases and the J segment 8 bases; nucleotides outside the gene matches: 10. The CDR3 has 13 amino acids. The DNA of the CDR3 is TGTGCCAGTAACCCAGGACTAGCGAACACCCAGTACTTC. It is translated as CASNPGLANTQYF.

Remarks on this clonotype: One end of the junction fails to match germline, which may point to a read error. The chain carries TRBV29-1 and TRBJ2-2; a weak D match, TRBD1 (5 bases). The CDR3 is 14 residues long. The germline V gene encodes CDR1 SQVTM and CDR2 ANQGSEA. The DNA for the CDR3 is TGCAGTGTTGATTCAGGGCTGAACACCGGGGAGCTGTTTTTT. This codes for CSVDSGLNTGELFF.

Turning to this clonotype: The junction does not match germline at one end; this may be a read error. The chain uses TRBV4-3 and TRBJ2-1, with 12 bases lining up with TRBD2. The CDR3 extends over 17 amino acids. CDR1 is LGHNA, CDR2 YSLEER, per germline. The CDR3 region is CPSSHLGTSGRFNEQFF. CDR3 nucleotides: TGCCCCAGCAGCCATCTCGGGACTAGCGGGCGCTTCAATGAGCAGTTCTTC.

The J gene is TRBJ2-6, the V gene TRBV6-1, with a weak D call TRBD2 (5 bases). This CDR3 contains 16 residues. Trimming pared 11 bases from V and 2 bases from J, leaving 19 bases between. In germline, CDR1 is MNHNS, CDR2 SASEGT. The CDR3 reads CAGTGMGCAGANVLTF. CDR3 DNA sequence: TGTGCCGGTACCGGGATGGGGTGTGCTGGGGCCAACGTCCTGACTTTC.

As regards this clonotype: An end of the junction differs from the germline gene, which may be a read error. This chain joins TRBV6-2 or TRBV6-3 and TRBJ2-5; weak D call: TRBD2 (5 bases). Germline V gene sequence: CDR1 MNHEY, CDR2 SVGEGT. This CDR3 is built from 12 residues. CDR3 protein: CTSRYSGETQYF. For the CDR3, the DNA is TGTACCAGCAGATACTCGGGGGAGACCCAGTACTTC.

The J gene is TRBJ2-5, the V gene TRBV29-1; 12 bases fit TRBD2. With 6 bases clipped from V and 5 bases from J, the junction kept 10 bases outside the gene matches. The CDR3 length is 15 residues. The germline CDR1 and CDR2 sequences are SQVTM and ANQGSEA. The CDR3 region is CSVNGLAGCAETQYF. The DNA for the CDR3 is TGCAGCGTAAACGGACTAGCGGGATGTGCTGAGACCCAGTACTTC.

As regards this clonotype: At one end, the junction sequence differs from germline, possibly due to a read error. The genes are TRBV30 and TRBJ2-1, with TRBD2 identical over 15 bases. The CDR3 contains 14 residues. Per the germline V gene, CDR1 is GTSNPN and CDR2 is SVGIG (reference sequence). The CDR3 DNA sequence: TGTGTCTGGCAGGGACTAGCGGGAGGAGATGAGCAGTTCTTC. Amino acid sequence: CVWQGLAGGDEQFF.

Of note for this clonotype: The junction departs from the called germline gene at one end, perhaps through a read error. The chain combines TRBV5-6 with TRBJ2-2, with 8 bases aligning to TRBD2. The length of the CDR3 is 17 residues. The V gene's germline CDR1 is SGHDT and CDR2 YYEEEE. CDR3 DNA: TGTGCCCGCAGCTTATGGGGACTAGTGCGGACGACCGGGGAGCTGTTATTT. Translated: CARSLWGLVRTTGELLF.

The chain uses TRBV5-5 and TRBJ1-2; the D gene is possibly TRBD1 (5 bases). Germline V gene sequence: CDR1 SGHKS, CDR2 YYEKEE (reference sequence). The length of the CDR3 is 16 residues. Trimming took 4 bases from V and 13 from J, leaving 29 bases between them. CDR3 sequence: CASSPHPDRTNYGCTF. CDR3 nucleotides: TGTGCCAGCAGCCCTCACCCTGACAGAACTAACTATGGATGCACCTTC.

A single count supports this clonotype. The missing conserved phenylalanine or tryptophan at the end of this CDR3 makes a read error likely. This chain connects TRBV11-3 to TRBJ2-1; D not certain. CDR1 is SGHNT, CDR2 YENEEA, per germline. This CDR3 has 12 residues. Trimming took 9 bases from V and 6 from J, leaving 12 bases between them. The CDR3 DNA follows: TGTGCCAGGTGCTTAAATGCCAATGAGCAGTTCTCC. It yields the protein CARCLNANEQFS.

About this clonotype itself: A much bigger clone sits one base away, suggesting this may be a read error. The rearrangement uses TRBV5-1 and TRBJ2-7; D gene ambiguous. V was trimmed by 0 bases and J by 1 base, leaving 8 bases between them. The germline V gene encodes CDR1 SGHRS and CDR2 YFSETQ. The CDR3 is 14 amino acids. The CDR3 loop is CASSLEQASYEQYF. CDR3 coding DNA: TGCGCCAGCAGCTTGGAGCAGGCTTCCTACGAGCAGTACTTC.

The chain employs TRBV7-2 and TRBJ2-3; D possibly corresponds to TRBD2 (6 bases). Trimming removed 0 bases from V and 4 bases from J, with 17 bases in between. The CDR3 extends over 17 amino acids. Per the germline V gene, CDR1 is SGHTA and CDR2 is FQGNSA. The CDR3 protein is CASSLARSGGGADTQYF. As DNA, the CDR3 is TGTGCCAGCAGCTTAGCGCGTAGCGGAGGAGGGGCAGATACGCAGTATTTT.